These T cell receptor beta chains were read from a single sample in a study of blood T cell repertoires in COVID-19. TCRdb's table, derived via immunoSEQ multiplex PCR, lists solely in-frame clones and lacks some. The table includes some 300,000 clones, 85% to 90% detected once. The sequenced material came from peripheral blood. The receptors originated from a woman aged 45-65 years with COVID-19, enrolled during active disease. Both conserved end residues are part of each CDR3.

v_gene: TRBV7-3; j_gene: TRBJ2-1; CDR3aa: CASSSAGGRIINEQFF
v_gene: TRBV4-3; j_gene: TRBJ1-1; CDR3aa: CASSQDITGGGYTEAFF
v_gene: TRBV7-2; j_gene: TRBJ2-6; CDR3aa: CASSSPGSGKSGANVLTF
v_gene: TRBV7-2; j_gene: TRBJ1-3; CDR3aa: CASSPRRNTIYF
v_gene: TRBV5-1; j_gene: TRBJ2-7; CDR3aa: CASSRGLAGGPGEQYF
v_gene: TRBV28; j_gene: TRBJ1-2; CDR3aa: CASTFRVGQGHYGYTF
v_gene: TRBV3-1/TRBV3-2; j_gene: TRBJ2-5; CDR3aa: CASSRATSGQETQYF
v_gene: TRBV23-1; j_gene: TRBJ2-2; CDR3aa: CASSPGGGTSGLRTGELFF
v_gene: TRBV9; j_gene: TRBJ2-2; CDR3aa: CASRAKDQANTGELFF
v_gene: TRBV4-1; j_gene: TRBJ1-3; CDR3aa: CASSSRGDRGQLATGNTIYF
v_gene: TRBV4-1; j_gene: TRBJ2-2; CDR3aa: CASSQDFWDMTNTGELFF
v_gene: TRBV13; j_gene: TRBJ2-7; CDR3aa: CASSPGQGTVYEQYF
v_gene: TRBV18; j_gene: TRBJ2-1; CDR3aa: CASSETSAGTAYNEQFF
v_gene: TRBV5-5; j_gene: TRBJ1-6; CDR3aa: CASRSNPPGTGGSYNSPLHF
v_gene: TRBV11-3; j_gene: TRBJ2-1; CDR3aa: CASSSAAAANYNEQFF
v_gene: TRBV28; j_gene: TRBJ1-6; CDR3aa: CASSFRGTGGSPLHF
v_gene: TRBV12-3/TRBV12-4; j_gene: TRBJ2-7; CDR3aa: CASSFTDEQYF
v_gene: TRBV29-1; j_gene: TRBJ2-7; CDR3aa: CSVVAGGVRYEQYF
v_gene: TRBV11-3; j_gene: TRBJ2-2; CDR3aa: CASSLRQGATGELFF
v_gene: TRBV27; j_gene: TRBJ2-3; CDR3aa: CASSFPVVRASTDTQYF
v_gene: TRBV7-2; j_gene: TRBJ1-6; CDR3aa: CASSPTRQGWSPLHF
v_gene: TRBV18; j_gene: TRBJ2-5; CDR3aa: CASSPSRSGGASKETQYF
v_gene: TRBV10-2; j_gene: TRBJ2-5; CDR3aa: CASSTFAGRGETQYF
v_gene: TRBV30; j_gene: TRBJ2-3; CDR3aa: CAWTRGLSTDTQYF
v_gene: TRBV6-2/TRBV6-3; j_gene: TRBJ1-2; CDR3aa: CASSPTRQVATRYTF
v_gene: TRBV11-3; j_gene: TRBJ2-3; CDR3aa: CASSLGSADTQYF
v_gene: TRBV19; j_gene: TRBJ2-1; CDR3aa: CASSIYPRLAGGTDEQFF
v_gene: TRBV25-1; j_gene: TRBJ1-1; CDR3aa: CASGFPGFNTEAFF
v_gene: TRBV7-9; j_gene: TRBJ2-5; CDR3aa: CASSPVVQRETQYF
v_gene: TRBV5-4; j_gene: TRBJ1-2; CDR3aa: CASSPDLDRGLGYTF
v_gene: TRBV27; j_gene: TRBJ2-7; CDR3aa: CASSSSGRTYEQYF
v_gene: TRBV5-6; j_gene: TRBJ1-1; CDR3aa: CASSSQGLGIAFF
v_gene: TRBV3-1/TRBV3-2; j_gene: TRBJ2-5; CDR3aa: CASSHRGTGQRETQYF
v_gene: TRBV28; j_gene: TRBJ1-5; CDR3aa: CASSLPGQGGVQPQHF
v_gene: TRBV19; j_gene: TRBJ2-3; CDR3aa: CASSIGLAGGRGTDTQYF
v_gene: TRBV7-2; j_gene: TRBJ2-4; CDR3aa: CASSLETSGSKNIQYF
v_gene: TRBV6-6; j_gene: TRBJ2-4; CDR3aa: CASSYTGQTINIQYF
v_gene: TRBV12-3/TRBV12-4; j_gene: TRBJ2-2; CDR3aa: CASVVGPGELFF
v_gene: TRBV12-5; j_gene: TRBJ2-3; CDR3aa: CASGLHREGTDTQYF
v_gene: TRBV10-1; j_gene: TRBJ2-2; CDR3aa: CASSIAGAGTGELFF
v_gene: TRBV5-4; j_gene: TRBJ1-2; CDR3aa: CASSLSGNYGYTF
v_gene: TRBV19; j_gene: TRBJ1-5; CDR3aa: CASKGEISNQPQHF
v_gene: TRBV27; j_gene: TRBJ2-1; CDR3aa: CASSFRALAGRSYEQFF
v_gene: TRBV5-4; j_gene: TRBJ2-5; CDR3aa: CASSLGHLETQYF
v_gene: TRBV27; j_gene: TRBJ2-2; CDR3aa: CASSLGPGNGIGELFF
v_gene: TRBV6-6; j_gene: TRBJ1-5; CDR3aa: CASRNSNRGFYQPQHF
v_gene: TRBV4-1; j_gene: TRBJ2-7; CDR3aa: CASSQDSRDYFNEQYF
v_gene: TRBV11-3; j_gene: TRBJ2-3; CDR3aa: CASSPRTSFSTDTQYF
v_gene: TRBV13; j_gene: TRBJ1-6; CDR3aa: CASSRTRGSYNSPLHF
v_gene: TRBV11-3; j_gene: TRBJ1-1; CDR3aa: CASSGRGGQNTEAFF
v_gene: TRBV4-3; j_gene: TRBJ2-7; CDR3aa: CASSQDPFGNEQYF
v_gene: TRBV27; j_gene: TRBJ1-2; CDR3aa: CASSLQGAGGYTF
v_gene: TRBV5-1; j_gene: TRBJ2-1; CDR3aa: CASSLGLYNEQFF
v_gene: TRBV5-1; j_gene: TRBJ1-1; CDR3aa: CASSLRQNTEAFF
v_gene: TRBV25-1; j_gene: TRBJ1-6; CDR3aa: CASSPGQNLPTLHF